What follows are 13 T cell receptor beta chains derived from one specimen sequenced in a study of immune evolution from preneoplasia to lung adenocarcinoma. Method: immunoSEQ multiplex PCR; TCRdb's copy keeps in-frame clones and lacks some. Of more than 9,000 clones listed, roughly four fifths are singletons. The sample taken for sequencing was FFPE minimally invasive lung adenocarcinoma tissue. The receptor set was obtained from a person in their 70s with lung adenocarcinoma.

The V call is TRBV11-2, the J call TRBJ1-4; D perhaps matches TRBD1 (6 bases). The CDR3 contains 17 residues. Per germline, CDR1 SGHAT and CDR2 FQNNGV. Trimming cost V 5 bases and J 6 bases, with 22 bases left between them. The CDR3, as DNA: TGTGCCAGCAGCCGGGGGGGAACCAGGGGAAGGGATGAAAAACTGTTTTTT. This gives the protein CASSRGGTRGRDEKLFF.

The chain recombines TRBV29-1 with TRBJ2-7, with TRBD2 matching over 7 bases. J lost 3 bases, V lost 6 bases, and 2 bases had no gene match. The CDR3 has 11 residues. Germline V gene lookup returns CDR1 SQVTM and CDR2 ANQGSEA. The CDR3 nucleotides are TGCAGCGTCCGGGAGGTCTACGAGCAGTACTTC. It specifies CSVREVYEQYF.

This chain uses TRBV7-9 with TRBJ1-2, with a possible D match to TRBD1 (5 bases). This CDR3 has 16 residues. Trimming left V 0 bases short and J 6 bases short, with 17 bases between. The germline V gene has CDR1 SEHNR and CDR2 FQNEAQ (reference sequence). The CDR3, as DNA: TGTGCCAGCAGCTTAGCGCCGGACCGCCGGGGGGATGGCTACACCTTC. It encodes CASSLAPDRRGDGYTF.

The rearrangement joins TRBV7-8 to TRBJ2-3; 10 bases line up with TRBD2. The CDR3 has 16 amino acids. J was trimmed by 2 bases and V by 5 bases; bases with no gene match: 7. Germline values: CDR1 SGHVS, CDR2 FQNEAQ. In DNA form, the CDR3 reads TGTGCCAGCAGCCTACAAGCGGGGGGGATCACAGATACGCAGTATTTT. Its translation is CASSLQAGGITDTQYF.

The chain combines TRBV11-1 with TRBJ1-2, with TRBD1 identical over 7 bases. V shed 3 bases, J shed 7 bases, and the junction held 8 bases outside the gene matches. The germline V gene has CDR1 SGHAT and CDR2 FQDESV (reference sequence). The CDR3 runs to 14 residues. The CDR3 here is CASSFTTGTGGYTF. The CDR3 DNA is TGTGCCAGCAGCTTTACGACAGGGACGGGTGGCTACACCTTC.

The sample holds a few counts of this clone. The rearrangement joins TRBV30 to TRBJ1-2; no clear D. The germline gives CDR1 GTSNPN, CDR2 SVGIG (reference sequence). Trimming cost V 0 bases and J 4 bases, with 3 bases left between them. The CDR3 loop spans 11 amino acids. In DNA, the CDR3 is TGTGCCTGGAGTGTAATCTATGGCTACACCTTC. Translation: CAWSVIYGYTF.

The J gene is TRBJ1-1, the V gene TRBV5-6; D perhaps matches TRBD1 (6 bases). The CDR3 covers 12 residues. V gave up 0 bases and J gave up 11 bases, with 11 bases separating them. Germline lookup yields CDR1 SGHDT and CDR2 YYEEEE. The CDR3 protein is CASSLAQGNAFF. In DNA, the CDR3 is TGTGCCAGCAGCTTGGCCCAGGGGAACGCTTTCTTT.

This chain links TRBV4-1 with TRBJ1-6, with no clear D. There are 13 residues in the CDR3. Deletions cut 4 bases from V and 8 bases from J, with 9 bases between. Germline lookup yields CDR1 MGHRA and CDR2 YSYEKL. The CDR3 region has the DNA TGCGCCAGCAGCCCAGAGCCGGATTCACCCCTCCACTTT. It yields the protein CASSPEPDSPLHF.

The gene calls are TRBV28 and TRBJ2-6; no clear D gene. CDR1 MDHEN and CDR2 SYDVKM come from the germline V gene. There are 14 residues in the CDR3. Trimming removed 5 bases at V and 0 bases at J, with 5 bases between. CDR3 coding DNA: TGTGCCAGCAGTAGGATCTCTGGGGCCAACGTCCTGACTTTC. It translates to CASSRISGANVLTF.

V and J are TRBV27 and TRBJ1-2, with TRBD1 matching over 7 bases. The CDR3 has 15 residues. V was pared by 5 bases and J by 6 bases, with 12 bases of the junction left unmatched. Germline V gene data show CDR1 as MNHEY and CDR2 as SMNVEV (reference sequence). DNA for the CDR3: TGTGCCAGCAGTAGAACCGGGACAGTCATACATGGCTACACCTTC. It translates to CASSRTGTVIHGYTF.

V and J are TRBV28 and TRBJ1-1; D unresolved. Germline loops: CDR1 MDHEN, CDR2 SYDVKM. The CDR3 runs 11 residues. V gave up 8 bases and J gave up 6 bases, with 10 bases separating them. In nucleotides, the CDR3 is TGTGCCAGCGGTCGCAGAGCTGAAGCTTTCTTT. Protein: CASGRRAEAFF.

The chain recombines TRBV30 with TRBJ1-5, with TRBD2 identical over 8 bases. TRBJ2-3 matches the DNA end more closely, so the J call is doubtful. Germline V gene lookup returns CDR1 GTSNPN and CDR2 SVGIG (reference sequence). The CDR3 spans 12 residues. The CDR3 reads CAWSGGGGPQYF. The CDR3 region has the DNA TGTGCCTGGAGTGGCGGCGGGGGGCCCCAGTATTTT.

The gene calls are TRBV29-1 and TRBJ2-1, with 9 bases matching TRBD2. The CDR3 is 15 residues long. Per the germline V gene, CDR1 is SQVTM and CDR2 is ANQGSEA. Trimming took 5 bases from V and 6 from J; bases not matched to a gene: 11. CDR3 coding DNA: TGCAGCGTTAGAGAAGCGGGGGGCCTCATCAATGAGCAGTTCTTC. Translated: CSVREAGGLINEQFF.